The clone carrying this T cell receptor (beta chain) has just a few counts. The data were taken from a study of cytomegalovirus exposure and HLA in healthy donors. V lost 2 bases and J lost 5, with 11 bases in between. The germline V gene encodes CDR1 SGHRS and CDR2 YFSETQ. The CDR3 is 13 residues long. The PCR made use of 60 Vbeta and 13 Jbeta primers. Repertoires were generated with immunoSEQ multiplex PCR, while TCRdb's copy carries only in-frame clones and drops some. Of some 110,000 clones in the sample, about 10% were seen once. The chain joins TRBV5-1 to TRBJ2-7; D remains ambiguous. Sequencing was carried out using PBMCs. This clonotype was sampled from a man aged 25-40 years in good health and CMV-seronegative. The CDR3 spells CASSLVPVDEQYF. In DNA, the CDR3 is TGCGCCAGCAGCTTAGTGCCGGTAGACGAGCAGTACTTC.